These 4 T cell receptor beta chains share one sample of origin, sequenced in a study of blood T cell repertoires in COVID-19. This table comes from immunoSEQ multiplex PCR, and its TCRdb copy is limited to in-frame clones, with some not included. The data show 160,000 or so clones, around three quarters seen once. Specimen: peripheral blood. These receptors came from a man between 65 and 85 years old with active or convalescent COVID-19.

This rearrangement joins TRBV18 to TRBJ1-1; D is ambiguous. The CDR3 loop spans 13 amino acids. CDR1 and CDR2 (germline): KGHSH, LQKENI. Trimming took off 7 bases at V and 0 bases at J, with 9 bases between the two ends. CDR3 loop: CASYESLNTEAFF. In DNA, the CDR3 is TGTGCCAGCTATGAAAGCTTGAACACTGAAGCTTTCTTT. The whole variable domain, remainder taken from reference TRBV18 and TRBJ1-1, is NAGVMQNPRHLVRRRGQEARLRCSPMKGHSHVYWYRQLPEEGLKFMVYLQKENIIDESGMPKERFSAEFPKEGPSILRIQQVVRGDSAAYFCASYESLNTEAFFGQGTRLTVV.

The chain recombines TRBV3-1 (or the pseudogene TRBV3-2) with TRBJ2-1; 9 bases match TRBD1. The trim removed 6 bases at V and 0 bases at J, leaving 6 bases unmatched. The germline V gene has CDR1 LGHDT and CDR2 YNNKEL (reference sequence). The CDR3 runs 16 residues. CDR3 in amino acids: CASRLDRGVSYNEQFF. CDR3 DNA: TGTGCCAGCAGGTTAGACAGGGGGGTCTCCTACAATGAGCAGTTCTTC.

CDR3 in amino acids: CASATGVSNSPLHF. Written as DNA, the CDR3 is TGTGCCAGCGCGACAGGGGTTAGCAATTCACCCCTCCACTTT. The J gene is TRBJ1-6, the V gene TRBV2; 8 bases match TRBD1. Germline lookup yields CDR1 SNHLY and CDR2 FYNNEI. Losses at the gene ends were 8 bases for V and 7 bases for J; bases not matched to a gene: 7. The CDR3 contains 14 residues.

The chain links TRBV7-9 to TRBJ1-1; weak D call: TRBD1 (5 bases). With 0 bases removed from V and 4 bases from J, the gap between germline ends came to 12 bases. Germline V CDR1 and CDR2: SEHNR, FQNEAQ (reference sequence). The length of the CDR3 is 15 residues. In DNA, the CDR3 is TGTGCCAGCAGCTTAGCGGAGGGGCCTACCACTGAAGCTTTCTTT. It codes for CASSLAEGPTTEAFF.